The entry that follows covers one TCR beta chain sequence. The authors carried out high-throughput sequencing of TCR beta. They applied it to CD8+ and CD4+ T cells obtained from blood. Those who served as multiple sclerosis controls were treatment-naive patients with stable or active relapsing-remitting disease. TEMRA cells were FACS-enriched, and CD8+ and CD4+ T cells were isolated negatively. The record originates from a study of CD8 T cells in Susac syndrome. RNA amounts of roughly 0.5 to 1 ug underwent reverse transcription with random hexamers. immunoSEQ multiplex PCR amplified TCR beta CDR3 across 54 Vbeta, 13 Jbeta. A single record per CDR3 protein comes from TCRdb applying MiXCR to the immunoSEQ multiplex PCR reads. The sample lists about 210,000 distinct CDR3 sequences; nearly 97% were seen once. The sequence came from a human donor with multiple sclerosis. The sample consisted of CD4+ T cells from PBMCs.

The CDR3 is CASSSSDKTEAFF. In DNA form, the CDR3 reads TGTGCCAGCAGCTCCTCGGACAAGACTGAAGCTTTCTTT. The chain couples TRBV11-1 to TRBJ1-1, with D tentatively TRBD1 (5 bases). The V end was cut by 4 bases, the J end by 5 bases, with 11 bases between. Germline V gene sequence: CDR1 SGHAT, CDR2 FQDESV (reference sequence). This CDR3 has 13 amino acids.